A single sample gave rise to the 18 T cell receptor beta chains below, sequenced in a study of radiotherapy plus CTLA-4 blockade in lung cancer. The repertoire was sequenced with immunoSEQ multiplex PCR; TCRdb's copy has only in-frame clones and lacks some. The table has about 97,000 clones, under 85% seen once. The specimen was peripheral blood, collected from a patient treated with radiotherapy plus ipilimumab. The receptor set was obtained from a human donor with non-small cell lung cancer who had a partial response to radiotherapy plus ipilimumab. Some clones in this sample may be carry-over from other donors' samples.

This chain uses TRBV30 with TRBJ2-2; D remains ambiguous. This CDR3 has 15 amino acids. Trimming pared 0 bases from V and 6 bases from J, leaving 14 bases between. Germline assignment: CDR1 GTSNPN and CDR2 SVGIG (reference sequence). The CDR3 here is CAWSVFPQEAGELFF. The CDR3 bases are TGTGCCTGGAGTGTATTCCCCCAAGAGGCCGGGGAGCTGTTTTTT. Full variable domain (remainder filled in from reference TRBV30 and TRBJ2-2): SQTIHQWPATLVQPVGSPLSLECTVEGTSNPNLYWYRQAAGRGLQLLFYSVGIGQISSEVPQNLSASRPQDRQFILSSKKLLLSDSGFYLCAWSVFPQEAGELFFGEGSRLTVL.

In its sample, this clone was seen a few times. The J gene is TRBJ2-3, the V gene TRBV4-3; 7 bases are shared with TRBD1. Germline CDR1 is LGHNA and CDR2 is YSLEER. V lost 3 bases, J lost 2 bases, and 8 bases stayed unmatched. The CDR3 contains 16 residues. The CDR3 here is CASSHTDRSLTDTQYF. CDR3 in DNA: TGCGCCAGCAGCCACACGGACAGGAGCCTCACAGATACGCAGTATTTT.

The chain is built from TRBV30 and TRBJ2-5, with 7 bases lining up with TRBD1. The end of the DNA fits TRBJ2-7 better, so the J call may be wrong. CDR3 size: 13 residues. Germline V gene data show CDR1 as GTSNPN and CDR2 as SVGIG (reference sequence). The CDR3 DNA sequence: TGTGCCTGGGAGGGACAGTCGGTTGGCGAGCAGTACTTC. Translation gives CAWEGQSVGEQYF.

This chain's CDR3 is CASRDTGPTEAFF. The CDR3 nucleotides read TGTGCCAGCAGAGACACAGGACCCACTGAAGCTTTCTTT. The chain joins TRBV6-1 to TRBJ1-1; possible D gene TRBD1, 5 bases. Trimming removed 6 bases from V and 4 bases from J, with 12 bases in between. Looked up from germline, CDR1 is MNHNS and CDR2 is SASEGT. The CDR3 consists of 13 residues.

The rearrangement joins TRBV28 to TRBJ1-6; 12 bases match TRBD1. Looked up from germline, CDR1 is MDHEN and CDR2 is SYDVKM. V lost 3 bases and J lost 11; bases outside the gene matches: 11. CDR3 length: 17 residues. The CDR3 sequence is CASSFLSGTGGLTPLHF. The CDR3 coding sequence is TGTGCCAGCAGTTTTTTGTCCGGGACAGGGGGCCTGACACCCCTCCACTTT.

The J gene is TRBJ2-5, the V gene TRBV6-5; 9 bases match TRBD2. Germline V gene data show CDR1 as MNHEY and CDR2 as SVGAGI. The CDR3 is made up of 15 amino acids. The ends lost 6 bases at V and 4 bases at J; junction bases unmatched: 9. The CDR3 sequence: CASRGLSGGRETQYF. In nucleotides, the CDR3 is TGTGCCAGCAGGGGACTTAGCGGGGGAAGAGAGACCCAGTACTTC.

This clone came up once. This chain links TRBV6-6 with TRBJ2-7; TRBD1 matches at 8 bases. The length of the CDR3 is 13 residues. V shed 6 bases and J 6 bases; nucleotides not matched to a gene: 7. CDR1 and CDR2 from the germline V gene are MNHNY and SVGAGI (reference sequence). CDR3 in DNA: TGTGCCAGCAGCCAGGACAGGGCTAGCGAGCAGTACTTC. It is translated as CASSQDRASEQYF.

This clone was recorded only once. V and J are TRBV6-6 and TRBJ1-5; TRBD1 is a possible D gene (6 bases). CDR3 length equals 14 residues. CDR1 MNHNY and CDR2 SVGAGI come from the germline V gene (reference sequence). Trimming cost V 6 bases and J 2 bases, with 11 bases left between them. CDR3 protein: CASRDSGGNQPQHF. The CDR3 DNA sequence: TGTGCCAGCAGGGACAGTGGTGGCAATCAGCCCCAGCATTTT.

The chain recombines TRBV18 with TRBJ2-7; 11 bases agree with TRBD2. The junction had 8 bases not matched to a gene; V was cut back by 3 bases and J by 4 bases. The CDR3 length is 16 residues. Germline V gives CDR1 KGHSH, CDR2 LQKENI. The CDR3: CASSPAGTSGIYEQYF. CDR3 sequence (DNA): TGTGCCAGCTCACCGGCCGGGACTAGCGGAATTTACGAGCAGTACTTC.

The chain uses TRBV5-8 and TRBJ2-3; 9 bases match TRBD1. Germline assignment: CDR1 SGHTS and CDR2 YDEGEE. With 5 bases clipped from V and 5 bases from J, the junction kept 0 bases outside the gene matches. The CDR3 runs to 12 residues. CDR3 in DNA: TGTGCCAGCAGGGACAGGGGAGATACGCAGTATTTT. Protein sequence: CASRDRGDTQYF.

The chain links TRBV5-1 to TRBJ2-2; D is possibly TRBD1 (5 bases). This CDR3 has 14 residues. In germline, CDR1 is SGHRS, CDR2 YFSETQ. V shed 2 bases and J shed 4 bases, with 9 bases lying between them. The chain's CDR3 is CASSFQGSTGELFF. The CDR3 nucleotides read TGCGCCAGCAGCTTCCAGGGAAGCACCGGGGAGCTGTTTTTT.

J is TRBJ1-5 and V is TRBV28, with no clear D. CDR1 and CDR2 from the germline V gene are MDHEN and SYDVKM. With 6 bases removed from V and 9 bases from J, the gap between germline ends came to 12 bases. The CDR3 is 12 residues long. CDR3: CASRALTWPQHF. As DNA, the CDR3 is TGTGCCAGCAGAGCGCTAACATGGCCCCAGCATTTT.

This sequence joins TRBV19 and TRBJ1-5; D is unclear. Trimming left V 5 bases short and J 2 bases short, with 13 bases between. The CDR3 is 15 amino acids. CDR1 is LNHDA, CDR2 SQIVND, per germline (reference sequence). The CDR3, as DNA: TGTGCCAGTAGTCAAGACACAAATGGCAATCAGCCCCAGCATTTT. As protein: CASSQDTNGNQPQHF. Combining the CDR3 with reference TRBV19 and TRBJ1-5 gives the whole variable domain DGGITQSPKYLFRKEGQNVTLSCEQNLNHDAMYWYRQDPGQGLRLIYYSQIVNDFQKGDIAEGYSVSREKKESFPLTVTSAQKNPTAFYLCASSQDTNGNQPQHFGDGTRLSIL.

The chain employs TRBV28 and TRBJ2-1; 7 nucleotides agree with TRBD2. Germline V lookup: CDR1 MDHEN, CDR2 SYDVKM. The CDR3 sequence is 14 residues long. J lost 5 bases, V lost 8 bases, and 9 bases had no gene match. CDR3 loop: CASRGQRGDNEQFF. CDR3 DNA sequence: TGTGCCAGCCGAGGCCAGCGGGGCGACAATGAGCAGTTCTTC.

This sequence joins TRBV28 and TRBJ2-1; 7 nucleotides match TRBD1. This CDR3 comprises 11 residues. With V trimmed by 2 bases and J by 12 bases, 1 base remained unmatched. Per the germline V gene, CDR1 is MDHEN and CDR2 is SYDVKM. The CDR3: CASSLAGGQFF. CDR3 sequence (DNA): TGTGCCAGCAGTTTAGCAGGGGGGCAGTTCTTC.

The rearrangement uses TRBV7-8 and TRBJ2-1, with D unclear. V gave up 1 base and J gave up 6 bases, with 7 bases separating them. The CDR3 spans 13 residues. Germline loops: CDR1 SGHVS, CDR2 FQNEAQ. CDR3 protein: CASSLGSVNEQFF. DNA of the CDR3: TGTGCCAGCAGCTTAGGGTCGGTCAATGAGCAGTTCTTC.

This clone appeared a few times. The chain links TRBV28 to TRBJ2-7, with TRBD2 matching over 7 bases. CDR1 is MDHEN, CDR2 SYDVKM, per germline. The CDR3 is 9 residues long. Here the CDR3 DNA reads TGTGGGGGGGGTGGCGAGCAGTACTTC. Its translation: CGGGGEQYF.

This clone was picked up one time. This chain connects TRBV6-5 to TRBJ2-7; D not resolved. The V end was cut by 3 bases, the J end by 7 bases, with 7 bases between. Per the germline V gene, CDR1 is MNHEY and CDR2 is SVGAGI. The CDR3 loop spans 11 amino acids. The CDR3 coding sequence is TGTGCCAGCAGTTATTTTGCGGAGCAGTACTTC. Its translation: CASSYFAEQYF.